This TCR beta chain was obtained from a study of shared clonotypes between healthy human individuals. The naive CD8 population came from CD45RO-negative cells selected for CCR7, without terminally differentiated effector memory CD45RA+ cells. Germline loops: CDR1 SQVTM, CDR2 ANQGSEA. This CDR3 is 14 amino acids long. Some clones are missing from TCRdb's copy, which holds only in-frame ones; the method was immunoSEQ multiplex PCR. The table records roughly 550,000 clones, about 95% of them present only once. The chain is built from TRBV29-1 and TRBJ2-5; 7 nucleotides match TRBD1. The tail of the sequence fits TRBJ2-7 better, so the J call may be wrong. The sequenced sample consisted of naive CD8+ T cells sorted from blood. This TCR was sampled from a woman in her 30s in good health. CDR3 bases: TGCAGCGCCGAAATGACCGGGACAGAATACGAGCAGTACTTC. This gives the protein CSAEMTGTEYEQYF.